The 7 T cell receptor beta chains below come from one sample, sequenced in a study of cytomegalovirus exposure and HLA in healthy donors. Use of 60 Vbeta and 13 Jbeta primers characterized the PCR. Assay: immunoSEQ multiplex PCR; the TCRdb copy retains only in-frame clones and omits some. Altogether under 200,000 clones are present, approximately 77% being singletons, with the ten largest covering approximately 3.7%. The sample taken for sequencing was PBMCs. Source of these receptors: a young man in good health and CMV-seropositive.

The rearrangement links TRBV19 to TRBJ1-2, with D unclear. This CDR3 has 13 amino acids. V was shortened by 3 bases and J by 6 bases, with 11 bases between the two germline ends. Germline lookup yields CDR1 LNHDA and CDR2 SQIVND (reference sequence). The CDR3 region has the DNA TGTGCCAGTAGTATTAGGCGGCTCGATGGCTACACCTTC. It translates to CASSIRRLDGYTF.

CDR3 sequence: CASSTIRGYGEKLFF. Here the CDR3 DNA reads TGTGCCAGTAGTACGATTAGGGGATATGGTGAAAAACTGTTTTTT. V usage is TRBV19 and J usage is TRBJ1-4; D perhaps matches TRBD1 (5 bases). This CDR3 comprises 15 residues. Germline CDR1 reads LNHDA; CDR2 reads SQIVND (reference sequence). The germline V and J ends were trimmed by 4 bases and 7 bases, with 16 bases remaining between them. Filled out from reference TRBV19 and TRBJ1-4, the complete variable domain reads DGGITQSPKYLFRKEGQNVTLSCEQNLNHDAMYWYRQDPGQGLRLIYYSQIVNDFQKGDIAEGYSVSREKKESFPLTVTSAQKNPTAFYLCASSTIRGYGEKLFFGSGTQLSVL.

The chain uses TRBV11-2 and TRBJ1-6; 9 nucleotides line up with TRBD1. The germline CDR1 and CDR2 sequences are SGHAT and FQNNGV. V dropped 5 bases and J dropped 9; count of bases not matched to a gene: 5. CDR3 length: 14 residues. CDR3 nucleotides: TGTGCCAGCAGCGCGGACAGGGGTAGTTCACCCCTCCACTTT. Its translation: CASSADRGSSPLHF.

The chain recombines TRBV16 with TRBJ1-6; 7 bases line up with TRBD1. The CDR3 is 16 residues long. The trim removed 2 bases at V and 8 bases at J, leaving 9 bases unmatched. Per the germline V gene, CDR1 is KGHSY and CDR2 is FQNENV. Written as DNA, the CDR3 is TGTGCCAGCAGCCAACTAGGGACAGAACGTCATTCACCCCTCCACTTT. Amino acids: CASSQLGTERHSPLHF.

This chain joins TRBV4-2 and TRBJ2-5; 7 nucleotides align to TRBD2. There are 14 residues in the CDR3. CDR1 is LGHNA and CDR2 is YNFKEQ in the germline V gene. Germline trimming cut 6 bases from V and 4 bases from J; bases unmatched to any gene: 8. The CDR3 is CASRGTSALETQYF. DNA of the CDR3: TGTGCCAGCAGAGGTACTAGCGCCCTAGAGACCCAGTACTTC.

A few counts support this clone. The chain joins TRBV11-1 to TRBJ2-5; 7 nucleotides align to TRBD1. The CDR3 is made up of 15 amino acids. The germline gives CDR1 SGHAT, CDR2 FQDESV (reference sequence). Unmatched junction bases numbered 8, after V lost 5 bases and J lost 2 bases. CDR3 DNA sequence: TGTGCCAGCAGCCCAAGAGAGGGACAGCAAGAGACCCAGTACTTC. Translated: CASSPREGQQETQYF.

The chain carries TRBV29-1 and TRBJ1-1, with D tentatively TRBD1 (5 bases). Germline loops: CDR1 SQVTM, CDR2 ANQGSEA. This CDR3 is 13 amino acids long. Trimming pared 4 bases from V and 3 bases from J, leaving 12 bases between. CDR3 in DNA: TGCAGCGTTGGGGGCAGGAGATACACTGAAGCTTTCTTT. It codes for CSVGGRRYTEAFF.